The 22 T cell receptor beta chains presented below share a single source sample, sequenced in a study of post-analysis software for immune sequencing data. No antigens are known for them. Built from TCR beta cDNA, the libraries had unique molecular identifiers in them. One entry per CDR3 protein, called by TCRdb with MiXCR from the PCR reads. Here the sample spans around 400,000 distinct CDR3 sequences, 39% being singletons. General study results and limits: In patients, TRBV5-6, TRBV5-1 and TRBV20-1 belonged to roughly five TRBV segments found more frequently than in controls.

The sequenced sample was blood. All receptors come from a girl aged 2 to 10 with multiple sclerosis.

This clonotype was detected only a few times. V is TRBV7-9 and J is TRBJ2-7, with TRBD1 identical over 8 bases. CDR1 is SEHNR and CDR2 is FQNEAQ in the germline V gene (reference sequence). V trimming: 5 bases; J trimming: 3 bases; junction bases outside the gene matches: 12. The CDR3 consists of 16 residues. The CDR3 nucleotides read TGTGCCAGCAGCCCGACCCCAGGGGGCGAGGTCTACGAGCAGTACTTC. It yields the protein CASSPTPGGEVYEQYF.

The rearrangement joins TRBV28 to TRBJ1-2; tentative D call: TRBD1 (6 bases). V gave up 5 bases and J gave up 2 bases, with 9 bases separating them. Germline V gene lookup returns CDR1 MDHEN and CDR2 SYDVKM. This CDR3 contains 13 residues. DNA of the CDR3: TGTGCCAGCAGTGGGGGGGCCAACTATGGCTACACCTTC. It yields the protein CASSGGANYGYTF.

This chain joins TRBV5-1 and TRBJ1-6; D is perhaps TRBD1 (6 bases). The germline gives CDR1 SGHRS, CDR2 YFSETQ. The CDR3 has 15 residues. Deletions cut 3 bases from V and 9 bases from J, with 16 bases between. The CDR3 loop reads CASSSSTGWVSPLHF. CDR3 bases: TGCGCCAGCAGCTCGTCTACAGGGTGGGTTTCACCCCTCCACTTT.

V is TRBV14 and J is TRBJ1-2; 7 bases align to TRBD1. Trimming cost V 1 base and J 4 bases; bases outside gene matches: 6. Germline V gene lookup returns CDR1 SGHDN and CDR2 FVKESK. This CDR3 contains 15 residues. The CDR3 coding sequence is TGTGCCAGCAGCCAAGGGCCGGGACAGAGCTATGGCTACACCTTC. Translating gives CASSQGPGQSYGYTF. The full variable domain, rest sourced from reference TRBV14 and TRBJ1-2, is EAGVTQFPSHSVIEKGQTVTLRCDPISGHDNLYWYRRVMGKEIKFLLHFVKESKQDESGMPNNRFLAERTGGTYSTLKVQPAELEDSGVYFCASSQGPGQSYGYTFGSGTRLTVV.

The genes are TRBV9 and TRBJ2-1; 10 bases map to TRBD2. The CDR3 covers 15 residues. V lost 3 bases and J lost 5; bases outside the gene matches: 5. Germline CDR1 is SGDLS and CDR2 is YYNGEE. This CDR3 reads CASSGRTSGDNEQFF. CDR3 in DNA: TGTGCCAGCAGCGGCCGGACTAGCGGAGACAATGAGCAGTTCTTC. The full variable domain, its missing parts supplied by reference TRBV9 and TRBJ2-1, is DSGVTQTPKHLITATGQRVTLRCSPRSGDLSVYWYQQSLDQGLQFLIQYYNGEERAKGNILERFSAQQFPDLHSELNLSSLELGDSALYFCASSGRTSGDNEQFFGPGTRLTVL.

This clonotype was found a few times. The rearrangement links TRBV14 to TRBJ1-1, with 7 bases fitting TRBD1. The CDR3 has 15 residues. Germline lookup yields CDR1 SGHDN and CDR2 FVKESK. V dropped 3 bases and J dropped 1; count of bases not matched to a gene: 5. The CDR3 reads CASSHMGQQNTEAFF. CDR3 sequence (DNA): TGTGCCAGCAGCCACATGGGACAGCAGAACACTGAAGCTTTCTTT.

The chain joins TRBV5-1 to TRBJ1-2; 12 bases line up with TRBD1. The CDR3 is made up of 18 amino acids. V trimming: 0 bases; J trimming: 4 bases; junction bases outside the gene matches: 10. CDR1 and CDR2 (germline): SGHRS, YFSETQ. The CDR3 DNA reads TGCGCCAGCAGCTTGGGCCCGGGACAGGGGGCGCGGAGCTATGGCTACACCTTC. It is translated as CASSLGPGQGARSYGYTF.

This clonotype was seen only a few times. V usage is TRBV5-5 and J usage is TRBJ1-3; D is undetermined. V was shortened by 4 bases and J by 4 bases, with 6 bases between the two germline ends. Germline V CDR1 and CDR2: SGHKS, YYEKEE (reference sequence). This CDR3 spans 12 amino acids. The CDR3 region has the DNA TGTGCCAGCAGCCTGGACGGAAACACCATATATTTT. The encoded protein is CASSLDGNTIYF. Supplemented by reference TRBV5-5 and TRBJ1-3, the full variable domain reads DAGVTQSPTHLIKTRGQQVTLRCSPISGHKSVSWYQQVLGQGPQFIFQYYEKEERGRGNFPDRFSARQFPNYSSELNVNALLLGDSALYLCASSLDGNTIYFGEGSWLTVV.

The V and J genes are TRBV5-5 and TRBJ2-7; TRBD1 matches at 10 bases. Germline CDR1 reads SGHKS; CDR2 reads YYEKEE (reference sequence). The CDR3 spans 19 residues. The J segment lost 3 bases and the V segment lost 2 bases, leaving 17 bases of the junction unmatched. CDR3 loop: CASSLSYGVWGTGDYEQYF. CDR3 coding DNA: TGTGCCAGCAGCTTATCGTACGGTGTGTGGGGGACAGGGGACTACGAGCAGTACTTC.

The rearrangement uses TRBV4-1 and TRBJ2-7; 8 bases fit TRBD2. V shed 5 bases, J shed 3 bases, and the junction held 15 bases outside the gene matches. Germline loops: CDR1 MGHRA, CDR2 YSYEKL. The CDR3 is 17 residues long. CDR3 coding DNA: TGCGCCAGCAGCGCACTCTATCGCGGGAGGCCTCACTACGAGCAGTACTTC. Translation: CASSALYRGRPHYEQYF.

The chain combines TRBV2 with TRBJ2-7, with 11 nucleotides matching TRBD2. The CDR3 loop spans 17 amino acids. Germline lookup yields CDR1 SNHLY and CDR2 FYNNEI. The V gene end was trimmed by 6 bases and the J gene end by 7 bases; junction bases not matched to a gene: 17. In DNA, the CDR3 is TGTGCCAGCAGCGACCCGACTAGCGGGATGGACCCTGATGAGCAGTACTTC. It is translated as CASSDPTSGMDPDEQYF.

The V gene is TRBV10-2, the J gene TRBJ2-3; D may be TRBD1 or TRBD2 (5 bases each). Germline V lookup: CDR1 WSHSY, CDR2 SAAADI. Trimming stripped 6 bases from V and 8 bases from J, with 18 bases between. The length of the CDR3 is 14 residues. The DNA for the CDR3 is TGCGCCAGCAGCGTCGGCAGGGAGAGGGGTACGCAGTATTTT. It is translated as CASSVGRERGTQYF.

CDR3 in DNA: TGCAGCGACTATGACAGGGGTAATTCACCCCTCCACTTT. The encoded protein is CSDYDRGNSPLHF. The J gene is TRBJ1-6, the V gene TRBV29-1; TRBD1 matches at 8 bases. CDR3 length: 13 amino acids. The germline gives CDR1 SQVTM, CDR2 ANQGSEA. Germline trimming cut 7 bases from V and 6 bases from J; bases unmatched to any gene: 5.

Note on this clonotype: Since the CDR3 does not end with the conserved phenylalanine or tryptophan, this likely comes from a read error. The chain has TRBV7-3 and TRBJ2-1; TRBD2 aligns across 9 bases. This CDR3 contains 13 residues. V was pared by 5 bases and J by 9 bases, with 5 bases of the junction left unmatched. The germline V gene has CDR1 SGHTA and CDR2 FQGTGA. The CDR3 nucleotides read TGTGCCAGCAGCGCCACAGCGGGAGGTGAGCAGTTCGTC. Translating gives CASSATAGGEQFV.

On this clonotype itself: The junction and the germline gene differ at one end; a read error may be behind it. The V call is TRBV7-2, the J call TRBJ2-4; D remains unclear. The germline V gene encodes CDR1 SGHTA and CDR2 FQGNSA. The CDR3 covers 14 residues. This CDR3 reads CASSTDVAKNVQYF. CDR3 DNA sequence: TGTGCCAGCAGCACCGACGTTGCCAAAAACGTTCAGTACTTC. Filled out from reference TRBV7-2 and TRBJ2-4, the complete variable domain reads GAGVSQSPSNKVTEKGKDVELRCDPISGHTALYWYRQSLGQGLEFLIYFQGNSAPDKSGLPSDRFSAERTGGSVSTLTIQRTQQEDSAVYLCASSTDVAKNVQYFGAGTRLSVL.

The table lists this clonotype with a few counts. This chain joins TRBV29-1 and TRBJ1-2; D remains unclear. Trimming stripped 0 bases from V and 0 bases from J, with 11 bases between. Germline V lookup: CDR1 SQVTM, CDR2 ANQGSEA. This CDR3 contains 15 residues. The CDR3 is CSVEDFQHANYGYTF. The DNA of the CDR3 is TGCAGCGTTGAAGATTTCCAGCACGCTAACTATGGCTACACCTTC.

The chain employs TRBV12-3 or TRBV12-4 and TRBJ2-1; 7 bases align to TRBD1. After removal of 6 bases from V and 4 bases from J, the junction contained 6 bases not matched to a gene. CDR3 length: 14 residues. The CDR3 here is CASRFRDRYNEQFF. CDR3 nucleotides: TGTGCCAGCAGGTTCCGGGACAGATACAATGAGCAGTTCTTC.

This sequence joins TRBV18 and TRBJ2-7; TRBD1 or TRBD2 may be the D gene (5 bases each). Germline CDR1 is KGHSH and CDR2 is LQKENI. V dropped 1 base and J dropped 3 bases, with 10 bases sitting between them. The CDR3 covers 14 residues. The CDR3 nucleotides read TGTGCCAGCTCACCACGGGACGGACACTACGAGCAGTACTTC. Translating it yields CASSPRDGHYEQYF.

A few counts support this clonotype. The chain uses TRBV3-1 and TRBJ1-2; TRBD1 matches at 12 bases. V gave up 0 bases and J gave up 3 bases; unmatched junction bases: 8. Germline CDR1 is LGHDT and CDR2 is YNNKEL (reference sequence). This CDR3 contains 18 residues. The CDR3 DNA reads TGTGCCAGCAGCCAAGATGACCCGGGACAGGGGGCCTACTATGGCTACACCTTC. Translation: CASSQDDPGQGAYYGYTF.

J is TRBJ2-5 and V is TRBV6-1; possibly TRBD1 or TRBD2 for D (5 bases each). Germline V gene sequence: CDR1 MNHNS, CDR2 SASEGT. This CDR3 has 15 amino acids. V dropped 5 bases and J dropped 4 bases, with 17 bases sitting between them. CDR3 residues: CASSTIPSRGETQYF. CDR3 nucleotides: TGTGCCAGCAGTACAATCCCGTCGAGGGGAGAGACCCAGTACTTC.

The V and J genes are TRBV5-1 and TRBJ1-1; no reliable D call. The CDR3 loop spans 15 amino acids. The V end lost 6 bases, the J end lost 0 bases, and 15 bases lay between the germline ends. CDR1 and CDR2 from the germline V gene are SGHRS and YFSETQ. CDR3: CASTDEVSLNTEAFF. The CDR3 bases are TGCGCCAGCACCGACGAGGTCAGCTTGAACACTGAAGCTTTCTTT.

In this sample, this clonotype turned up a few times. The chain combines TRBV6-5 with TRBJ2-7; possibly TRBD2 for D (5 bases). V gave up 8 bases and J gave up 5 bases, with 16 bases separating them. Germline V gives CDR1 MNHEY, CDR2 SVGAGI. CDR3 length: 13 residues. In DNA, the CDR3 is TGTGCCAGCTATCGGGCCCAAGCGGACGAGCAGTACTTC. It yields the protein CASYRAQADEQYF.